This T cell receptor (beta chain) was sequenced for a study of cytomegalovirus exposure and HLA in healthy donors. Germline loops: CDR1 KGHSH, CDR2 LQKENI. The CDR3 has 14 amino acids. Trimming took 0 bases from V and 4 from J, leaving 9 bases between them. Primers included in the PCR were 60 Vbeta and 13 Jbeta primers. Repertoires were generated with immunoSEQ multiplex PCR, while TCRdb's copy carries only in-frame clones and drops some. The repertoire holds over 55,000 clones, with around 84% as singletons. In the case of this clone: Antigen: not known.

Study-level results: Later, an analysis showed that TCR beta chains associated with HLA were more clonally expanded than others that were equally common. Overall, around 160 TCR beta chains were annotated as cytomegalovirus-associated. Most subjects had HLA-A and HLA-B alleles reportedly predicted accurately by TCR beta sequences. Within an earlier analysis, most TCR beta V segments proved productive either about 90% or about 30% of the time.

Input material: PBMCs. The V and J genes are TRBV18 and TRBJ1-1; D is unresolved. The TCR originated in a male donor in good health and CMV-seronegative. This chain's CDR3 is CASSPPQVGTEAFF. CDR3 nucleotide sequence: TGTGCCAGCTCACCACCGCAGGTGGGCACTGAAGCTTTCTTT.